This entry describes one T cell receptor (beta chain). Repertoires were generated with immunoSEQ multiplex PCR, while TCRdb's copy carries only in-frame clones and drops some. This table has 56,000 or so clones, about four fifths appearing once. This entry comes from a study of OX40 agonist ivuxolimab in advanced cancers. Deletions cut 5 bases from V and 2 bases from J, with 7 bases between. Germline values: CDR1 SGHVS, CDR2 FQNEAQ. The CDR3 spans 13 residues. The receptor was isolated from an adult with an advanced solid tumor such as melanoma, head and neck, liver or kidney cancer. Here the sequenced sample was CD4+ or CD8+ T cells sorted from blood, taken in a trial of the OX40 agonist ivuxolimab. The chain has TRBV7-8 and TRBJ2-1; D gene unclear. CDR3 residues: CASSRTAYNEQFF. CDR3 nucleotides: TGTGCCAGCAGCCGTACAGCCTACAATGAGCAGTTCTTC.